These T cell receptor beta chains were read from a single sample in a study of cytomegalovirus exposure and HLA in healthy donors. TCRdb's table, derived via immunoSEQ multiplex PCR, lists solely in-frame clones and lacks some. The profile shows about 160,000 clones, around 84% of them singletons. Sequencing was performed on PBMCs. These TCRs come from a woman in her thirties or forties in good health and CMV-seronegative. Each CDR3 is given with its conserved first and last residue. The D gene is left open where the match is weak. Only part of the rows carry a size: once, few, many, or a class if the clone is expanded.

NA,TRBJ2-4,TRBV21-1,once,CASSKVSGGENIQYF,TGTGCCAGCAGCAAAGTTTCAGGGGGTGAAAACATTCAGTACTTC
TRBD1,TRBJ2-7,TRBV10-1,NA,CASSPTGVPYEQYF,TGCGCCAGCAGTCCGACAGGGGTTCCCTACGAGCAGTACTTC
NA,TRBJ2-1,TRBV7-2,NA,CASSFTTQGEQFF,TGTGCCAGCAGTTTCACTACCCAGGGTGAGCAGTTCTTC
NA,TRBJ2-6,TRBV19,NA,CASSDPRGSGANVLTF,TGTGCCAGTAGCGATCCGCGGGGCTCTGGGGCCAACGTCCTGACTTTC
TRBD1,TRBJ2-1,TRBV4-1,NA,CASSLGWTGALEQFF,TGCGCCAGCAGCCTCGGGTGGACAGGGGCTCTCGAGCAGTTCTTC
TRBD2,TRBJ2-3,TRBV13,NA,CASSASSGGGDTQYF,TGTGCCAGCAGCGCCTCTAGCGGGGGCGGAGATACGCAGTATTTT
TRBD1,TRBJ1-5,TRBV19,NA,CASSRTGDNQPQHF,TGTGCCAGTAGTAGGACAGGCGACAATCAGCCCCAGCATTTT
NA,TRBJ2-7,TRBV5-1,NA,CASSPSGQSGTYEQYF,TGCGCCAGCAGCCCCTCGGGTCAAAGCGGCACCTACGAGCAGTACTTC
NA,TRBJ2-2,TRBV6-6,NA,CASTQLGGQNTGELFF,TGTGCCAGCACCCAACTGGGGGGGCAGAACACCGGGGAGCTGTTTTTT
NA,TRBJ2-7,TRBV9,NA,CASSLGGTSYEQYF,TGTGCCAGCAGCTTAGGAGGGACATCCTACGAGCAGTACTTC
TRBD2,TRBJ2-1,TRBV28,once,CASSPWASGRVGNPNEQFF,TGTGCCAGCAGTCCCTGGGCTAGCGGGCGTGTGGGAAACCCCAATGAGCAGTTCTTC
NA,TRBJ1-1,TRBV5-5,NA,CASSLTERSPGGMNTEAFF,TGTGCCAGCAGCTTGACGGAGCGGAGCCCGGGTGGGATGAACACTGAAGCTTTCTTT
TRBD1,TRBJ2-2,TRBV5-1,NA,CASSLRGPNTGELFF,TGCGCCAGCAGCTTGAGGGGGCCAAACACCGGGGAGCTGTTTTTT
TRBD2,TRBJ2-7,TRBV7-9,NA,CASSSFDGGASKEQYF,TGTGCCAGCAGCTCATTTGACGGGGGGGCGTCTAAAGAGCAGTACTTC
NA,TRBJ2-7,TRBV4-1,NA,CASSQGGPPGYEQYF,TGCGCCAGCAGCCAAGGGGGGCCCCCTGGATACGAGCAGTACTTC
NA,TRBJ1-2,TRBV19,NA,CASSKPGGVEYGYTF,TGTGCCAGTAGTAAACCGGGAGGGGTGGAGTATGGCTACACCTTC
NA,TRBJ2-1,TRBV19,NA,CASGLGEYNEQFF,TGTGCCAGTGGCCTCGGGGAGTACAATGAGCAGTTCTTC
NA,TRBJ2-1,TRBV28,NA,CASIQQPFNEQFF,TGTGCCAGCATACAACAGCCTTTCAATGAGCAGTTCTTC
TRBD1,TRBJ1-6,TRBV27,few,CASSLPQGASGNSPLHF,TGTGCCAGCAGTTTGCCGCAGGGGGCATCTGGTAATTCACCCCTCCACTTT
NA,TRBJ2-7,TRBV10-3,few,CAISESQGRSYEQYF,TGTGCCATCAGTGAGTCTCAGGGAAGGTCCTACGAGCAGTACTTC
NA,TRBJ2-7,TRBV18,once,CASSDKQGYEQYF,TGTGCCAGCTCAGATAAACAGGGCTACGAGCAGTACTTC
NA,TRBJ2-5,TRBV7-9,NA,CASSRTEEETQYF,TGTGCCAGCAGCCGGACAGAAGAGGAGACCCAGTACTTC
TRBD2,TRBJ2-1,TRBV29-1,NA,CSGWSGASSYNEQFF,TGCAGCGGCTGGAGCGGGGCGAGCTCCTACAATGAGCAGTTCTTC
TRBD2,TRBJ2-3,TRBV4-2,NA,CASSQNSGGGTDTQYF,TGTGCCAGCAGCCAAAATAGCGGGGGGGGCACAGATACGCAGTATTTT
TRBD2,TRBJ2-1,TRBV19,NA,CASSPRRLAGVNYNEQFF,TGTGCCAGTAGTCCCAGAAGGCTAGCGGGGGTAAACTACAATGAGCAGTTCTTC
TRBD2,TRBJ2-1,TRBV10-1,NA,CASSESSNLAGDSTEQFF,TGCGCCAGCAGTGAGTCGAGTAACCTAGCGGGGGACAGCACTGAGCAGTTCTTC
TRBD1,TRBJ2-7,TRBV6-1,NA,CASKYGQGGTYEQYF,TGTGCCAGCAAATATGGACAGGGAGGAACCTACGAGCAGTACTTC
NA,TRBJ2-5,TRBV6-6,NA,CASSYSIGETQYF,TGTGCCAGCAGTTACTCGATCGGGGAGACCCAGTACTTC
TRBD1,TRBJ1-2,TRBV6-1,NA,CASRDYRGAMGYTF,TGTGCCAGCAGGGACTACAGGGGCGCTATGGGCTACACCTTC
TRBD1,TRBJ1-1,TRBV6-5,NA,CASSYEGTVNTEAFF,TGTGCCAGCAGTTACGAAGGGACAGTGAACACTGAAGCTTTCTTT
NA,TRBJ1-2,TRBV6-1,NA,CASWVVGGYGYTF,TGTGCCAGCTGGGTCGTGGGGGGCTATGGCTACACCTTC
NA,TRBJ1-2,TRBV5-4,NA,CASSPDRNYGYTF,TGTGCCAGCAGCCCCGACAGGAACTATGGCTACACCTTC
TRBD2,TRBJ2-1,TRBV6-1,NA,CASRTGTNGEQFF,TGTGCCAGCAGGACCGGGACTAACGGTGAGCAGTTCTTC
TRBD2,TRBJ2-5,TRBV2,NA,CASSLTSGAFETQYF,TGTGCCAGCAGTCTGACTAGCGGGGCCTTCGAGACCCAGTACTTC
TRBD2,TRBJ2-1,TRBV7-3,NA,CASSFLAGDYNEQFF,TGTGCCAGCAGCTTCCTAGCGGGGGACTACAATGAGCAGTTCTTC
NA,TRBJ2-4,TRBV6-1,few,CASSKGPGPAKNIQYF,TGTGCCAGCAGTAAAGGTCCAGGGCCGGCCAAAAACATTCAGTACTTC
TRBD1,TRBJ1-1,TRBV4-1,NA,CASSQIRFWTGAPNTEAFF,TGCGCCAGCAGCCAGATTAGGTTCTGGACAGGCGCCCCGAACACTGAAGCTTTCTTT
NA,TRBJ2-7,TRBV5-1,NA,CASYISPGVDRAEQYF,TGCGCCAGCTACATCTCCCCGGGGGTTGATCGGGCCGAGCAGTACTTC
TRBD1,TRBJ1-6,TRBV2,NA,CASSRDRGSYNSPLHF,TGTGCCAGCAGCAGGGACAGGGGGTCCTATAATTCACCCCTCCACTTT
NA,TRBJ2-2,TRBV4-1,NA,CASSQAYGELFF,TGCGCCAGCAGCCAAGCCTACGGGGAGCTGTTTTTT
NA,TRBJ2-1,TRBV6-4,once,CASSDLGANEQFF,TGTGCCAGCAGTGACCTGGGGGCAAATGAGCAGTTCTTC
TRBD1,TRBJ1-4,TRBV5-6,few,CASSLTGDKGKLFF,TGTGCCAGCAGCTTGACAGGGGATAAAGGAAAACTGTTTTTT
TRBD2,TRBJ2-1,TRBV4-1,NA,CASLGLSYNEQFF,TGCGCCAGCTTGGGACTATCCTACAATGAGCAGTTCTTC
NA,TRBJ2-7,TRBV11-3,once,CASSWSDSYEQYF,TGTGCCAGCAGCTGGTCGGACAGCTACGAGCAGTACTTC
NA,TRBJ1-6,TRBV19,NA,CASSNGRVGNSPLHF,TGTGCCAGTAGCAATGGGAGGGTTGGAAATTCACCCCTCCACTTT
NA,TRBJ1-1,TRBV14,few,CASSQFRRQANTEAFF,TGTGCCAGCAGCCAATTTAGGAGACAGGCCAACACTGAAGCTTTCTTT
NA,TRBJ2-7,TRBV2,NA,CASRRANYEQYF,TGTGCCAGCCGGCGGGCCAACTACGAGCAGTACTTC
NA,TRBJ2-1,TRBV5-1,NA,CASSTGTGGVEQFF,TGCGCCAGCAGCACCGGGACTGGTGGCGTTGAGCAGTTCTTC
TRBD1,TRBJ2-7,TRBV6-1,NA,CASRFGQGDYEQYF,TGTGCCAGCAGATTTGGACAGGGGGACTACGAGCAGTACTTC
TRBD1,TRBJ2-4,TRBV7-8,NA,CASSLAGQGGKNIQYF,TGTGCCAGCAGCTTAGCTGGACAGGGTGGAAAAAACATTCAGTACTTC
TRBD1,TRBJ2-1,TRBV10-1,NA,CASGGQGKREQFF,TGCGCCAGCGGGGGACAGGGGAAACGTGAGCAGTTCTTC
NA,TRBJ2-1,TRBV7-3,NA,CASSQTAGQNHEQFF,TGTGCCAGCTCCCAAACAGCGGGACAAAATCATGAGCAGTTCTTC
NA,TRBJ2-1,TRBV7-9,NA,CASSLALALNEQFF,TGTGCCAGCAGCTTAGCCCTAGCGCTCAATGAGCAGTTCTTC
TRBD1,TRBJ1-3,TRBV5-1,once,CASSLGTGDSGNTIYF,TGCGCCAGCAGCTTAGGGACAGGGGACTCTGGAAACACCATATATTTT